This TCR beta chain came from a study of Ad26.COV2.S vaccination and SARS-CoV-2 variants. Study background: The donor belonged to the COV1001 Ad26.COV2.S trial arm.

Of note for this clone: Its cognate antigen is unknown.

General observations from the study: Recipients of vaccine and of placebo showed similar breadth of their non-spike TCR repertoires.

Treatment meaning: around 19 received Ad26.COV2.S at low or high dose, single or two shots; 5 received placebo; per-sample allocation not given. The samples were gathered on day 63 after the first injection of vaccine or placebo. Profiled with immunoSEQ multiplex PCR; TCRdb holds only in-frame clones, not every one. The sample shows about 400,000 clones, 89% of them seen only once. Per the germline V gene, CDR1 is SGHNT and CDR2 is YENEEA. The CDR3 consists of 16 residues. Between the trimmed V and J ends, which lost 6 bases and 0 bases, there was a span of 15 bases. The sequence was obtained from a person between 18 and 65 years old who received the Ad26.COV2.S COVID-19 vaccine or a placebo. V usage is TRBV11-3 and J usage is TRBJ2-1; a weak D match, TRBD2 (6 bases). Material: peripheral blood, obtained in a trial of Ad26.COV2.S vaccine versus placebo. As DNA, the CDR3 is TGTGCCAGCAGGCCCTCTAGCGTTAGCTCCTACAATGAGCAGTTCTTC. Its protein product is CASRPSSVSSYNEQFF.